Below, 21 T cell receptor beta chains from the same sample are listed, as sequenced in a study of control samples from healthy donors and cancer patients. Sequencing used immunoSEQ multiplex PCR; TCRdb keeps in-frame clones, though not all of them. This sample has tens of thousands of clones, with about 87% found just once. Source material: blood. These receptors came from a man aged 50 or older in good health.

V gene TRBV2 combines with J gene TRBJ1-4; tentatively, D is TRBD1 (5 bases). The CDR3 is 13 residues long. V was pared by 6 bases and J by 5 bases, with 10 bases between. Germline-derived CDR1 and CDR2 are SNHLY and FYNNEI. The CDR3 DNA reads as TGTGCCAGCAGAGGGGAGCAGAATGAAAAACTGTTTTTT. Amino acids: CASRGEQNEKLFF.

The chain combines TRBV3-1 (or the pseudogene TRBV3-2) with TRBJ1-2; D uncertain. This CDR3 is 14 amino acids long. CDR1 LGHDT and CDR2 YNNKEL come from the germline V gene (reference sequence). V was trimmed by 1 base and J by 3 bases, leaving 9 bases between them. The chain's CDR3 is CASSQGQLYYGYTF. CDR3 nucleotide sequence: TGTGCCAGCAGCCAAGGGCAGCTATACTATGGCTACACCTTC.

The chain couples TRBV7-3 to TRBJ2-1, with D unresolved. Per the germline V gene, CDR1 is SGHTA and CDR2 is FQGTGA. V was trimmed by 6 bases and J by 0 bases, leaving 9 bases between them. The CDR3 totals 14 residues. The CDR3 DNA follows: TGTGCCAGCAGTACCACAAGCTCCTACAATGAGCAGTTCTTC. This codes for CASSTTSSYNEQFF.

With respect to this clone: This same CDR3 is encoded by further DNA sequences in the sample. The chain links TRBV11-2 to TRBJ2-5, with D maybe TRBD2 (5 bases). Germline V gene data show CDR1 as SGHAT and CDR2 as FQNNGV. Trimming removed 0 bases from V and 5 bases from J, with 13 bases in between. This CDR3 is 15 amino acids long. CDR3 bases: TGTGCCAGCAGCTTAGAATTGCTAGCCGGGGAGACCCAGTACTTC. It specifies CASSLELLAGETQYF.

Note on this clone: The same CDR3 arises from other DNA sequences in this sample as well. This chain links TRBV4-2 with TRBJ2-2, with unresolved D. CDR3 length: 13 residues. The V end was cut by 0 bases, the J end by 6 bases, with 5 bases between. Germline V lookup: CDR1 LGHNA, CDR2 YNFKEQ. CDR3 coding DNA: TGTGCCAGCAGCCAAGAATCAGCCGGGGAGCTGTTTTTT. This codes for CASSQESAGELFF.

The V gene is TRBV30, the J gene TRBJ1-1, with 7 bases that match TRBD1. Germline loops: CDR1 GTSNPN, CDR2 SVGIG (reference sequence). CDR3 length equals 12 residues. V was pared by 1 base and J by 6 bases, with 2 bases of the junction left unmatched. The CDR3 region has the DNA TGTGCCTGGAGTGGAGGGGGCTCTGAAGCTTTCTTT. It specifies CAWSGGGSEAFF.

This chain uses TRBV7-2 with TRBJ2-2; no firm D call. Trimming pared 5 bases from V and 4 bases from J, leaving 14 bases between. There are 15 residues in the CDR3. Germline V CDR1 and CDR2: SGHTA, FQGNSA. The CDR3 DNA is TGTGCCAGCAGCCCGAACCGCCTCACCACCGGGGAGCTGTTTTTT. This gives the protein CASSPNRLTTGELFF.

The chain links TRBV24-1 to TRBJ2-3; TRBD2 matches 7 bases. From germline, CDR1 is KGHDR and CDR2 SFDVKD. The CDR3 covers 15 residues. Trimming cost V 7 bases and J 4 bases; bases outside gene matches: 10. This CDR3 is CATSEGGRVADTQYF. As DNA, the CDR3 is TGTGCCACCAGCGAGGGCGGGAGAGTTGCAGATACGCAGTATTTT.

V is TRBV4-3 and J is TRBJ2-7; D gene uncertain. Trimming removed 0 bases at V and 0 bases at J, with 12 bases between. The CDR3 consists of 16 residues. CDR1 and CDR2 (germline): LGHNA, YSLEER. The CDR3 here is CASSQDLAVSSYEQYF. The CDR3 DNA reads TGCGCCAGCAGCCAAGATTTGGCAGTTAGCTCCTACGAGCAGTACTTC.

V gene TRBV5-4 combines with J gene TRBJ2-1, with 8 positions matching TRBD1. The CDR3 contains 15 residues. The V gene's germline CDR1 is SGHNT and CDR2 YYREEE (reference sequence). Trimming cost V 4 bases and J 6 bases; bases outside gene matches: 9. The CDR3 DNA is TGTGCCAGCAGCCCCGACAGGGGTACCTTCAATGAGCAGTTCTTC. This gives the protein CASSPDRGTFNEQFF.

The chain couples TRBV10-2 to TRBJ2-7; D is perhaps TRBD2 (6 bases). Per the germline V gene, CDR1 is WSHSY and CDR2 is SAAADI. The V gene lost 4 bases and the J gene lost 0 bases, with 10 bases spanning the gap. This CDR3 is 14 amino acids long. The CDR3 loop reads CASSVLAASYEQYF. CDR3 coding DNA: TGCGCCAGCAGTGTATTAGCGGCCTCCTACGAGCAGTACTTC.

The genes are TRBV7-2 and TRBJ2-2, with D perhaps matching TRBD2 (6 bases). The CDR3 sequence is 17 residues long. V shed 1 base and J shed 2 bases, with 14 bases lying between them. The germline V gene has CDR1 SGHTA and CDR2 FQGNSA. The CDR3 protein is CASSLVGRRGNTGELFF. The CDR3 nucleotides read TGTGCCAGCAGCTTAGTAGGCCGGCGGGGCAACACCGGGGAGCTGTTTTTT.

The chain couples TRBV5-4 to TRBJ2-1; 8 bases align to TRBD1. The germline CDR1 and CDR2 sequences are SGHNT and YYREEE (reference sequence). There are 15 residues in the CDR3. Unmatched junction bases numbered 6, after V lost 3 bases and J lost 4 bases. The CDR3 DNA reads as TGTGCCAGCAGCTCCGGACAGGGCAATTACAATGAGCAGTTCTTC. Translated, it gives CASSSGQGNYNEQFF. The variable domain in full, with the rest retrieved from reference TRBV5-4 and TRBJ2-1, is ETGVTQSPTHLIKTRGQQVTLRCSSQSGHNTVSWYQQALGQGPQFIFQYYREEENGRGNFPPRFSGLQFPNYSSELNVNALELDDSALYLCASSSGQGNYNEQFFGPGTRLTVL.

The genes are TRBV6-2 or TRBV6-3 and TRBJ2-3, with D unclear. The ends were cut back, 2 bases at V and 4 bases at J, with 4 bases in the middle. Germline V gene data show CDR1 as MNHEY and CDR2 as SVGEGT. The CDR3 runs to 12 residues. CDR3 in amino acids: CASSYGSDTQYF. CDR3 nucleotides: TGTGCCAGCAGTTACGGATCAGATACGCAGTATTTT.

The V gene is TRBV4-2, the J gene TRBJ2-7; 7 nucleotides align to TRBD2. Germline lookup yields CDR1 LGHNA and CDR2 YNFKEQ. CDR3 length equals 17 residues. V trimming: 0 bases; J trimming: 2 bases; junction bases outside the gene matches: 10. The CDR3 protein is CASSQDLSLAAPYEQYF. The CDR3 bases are TGTGCCAGCAGCCAAGATCTTAGTCTAGCGGCACCCTACGAGCAGTACTTC.

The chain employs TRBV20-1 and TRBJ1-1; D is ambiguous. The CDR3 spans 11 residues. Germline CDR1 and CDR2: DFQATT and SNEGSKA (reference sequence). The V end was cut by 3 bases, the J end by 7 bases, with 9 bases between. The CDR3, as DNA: TGCAGTGCTAGTGAGAGTCTTGAAGCTTTCTTT. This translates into CSASESLEAFF.

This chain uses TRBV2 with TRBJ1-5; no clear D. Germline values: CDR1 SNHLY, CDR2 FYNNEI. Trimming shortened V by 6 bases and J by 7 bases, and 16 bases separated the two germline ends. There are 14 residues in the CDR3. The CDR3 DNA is TGTGCCAGCAGCATCCTAAGGTTCGGCCAGCCCCAGCATTTT. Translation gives CASSILRFGQPQHF. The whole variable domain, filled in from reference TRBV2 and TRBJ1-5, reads EPEVTQTPSHQVTQMGQEVILRCVPISNHLYFYWYRQILGQKVEFLVSFYNNEISEKSEIFDDQFSVERPDGSNFTLKIRSTKLEDSAMYFCASSILRFGQPQHFGDGTRLSIL.

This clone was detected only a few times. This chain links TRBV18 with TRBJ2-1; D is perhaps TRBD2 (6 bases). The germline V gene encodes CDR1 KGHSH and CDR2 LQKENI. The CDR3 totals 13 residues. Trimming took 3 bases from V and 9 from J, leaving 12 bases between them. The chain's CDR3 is CASSPSGESEQFF. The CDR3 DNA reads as TGTGCCAGCTCACCTTCGGGGGAAAGTGAGCAGTTCTTC. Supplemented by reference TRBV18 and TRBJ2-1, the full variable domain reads NAGVMQNPRHLVRRRGQEARLRCSPMKGHSHVYWYRQLPEEGLKFMVYLQKENIIDESGMPKERFSAEFPKEGPSILRIQQVVRGDSAAYFCASSPSGESEQFFGPGTRLTVL.

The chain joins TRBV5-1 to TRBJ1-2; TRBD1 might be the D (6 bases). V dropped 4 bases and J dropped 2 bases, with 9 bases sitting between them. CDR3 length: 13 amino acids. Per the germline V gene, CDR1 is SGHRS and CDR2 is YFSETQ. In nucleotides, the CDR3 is TGCGCCAGCAGCCGAGACAGGAACTATGGCTACACCTTC. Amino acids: CASSRDRNYGYTF.

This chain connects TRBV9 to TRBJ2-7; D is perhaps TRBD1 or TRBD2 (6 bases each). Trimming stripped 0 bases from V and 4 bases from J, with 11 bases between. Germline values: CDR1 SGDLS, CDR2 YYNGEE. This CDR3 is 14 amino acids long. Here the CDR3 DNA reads TGTGCCAGCAGCGTAGAGGGGGGCATGTACGAGCAGTACTTC. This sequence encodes CASSVEGGMYEQYF.

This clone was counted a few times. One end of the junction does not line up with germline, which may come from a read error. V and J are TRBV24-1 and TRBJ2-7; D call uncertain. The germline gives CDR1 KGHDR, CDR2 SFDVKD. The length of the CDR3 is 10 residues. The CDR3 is CATASCEQYF. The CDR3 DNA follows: TGTGCCACCGCCTCCTGCGAGCAGTACTTC.